The following is a T cell receptor (beta chain) sequence with its context. The antigen it binds to is not known. Base qualities are not at hand, and no much larger clone is one base apart. The data were obtained in a study of T cells and copy number aberrations in small-cell lung cancer (dated by TCRdb to the early 2020s). Some background on the complete study: Whole-exome sequencing of the same tumor regions was paired with TCR repertoire sequencing so that T cell metrics could be related to mutations and copy number aberrations. Tumor TCR data existed for about 17 patients, while around 13 patients had TCR data covering both tumor and normal tissue.

Patients with limited-stage small-cell lung cancer who underwent surgical resection in Hangzhou, China, between about 2007 and 2021 were included as donors. All donors were treated with upfront surgery without preoperative chemotherapy or radiotherapy, and immunotherapy was not given to any donor before or after surgery. In the sequenced cohort of approximately 20 patients, every patient was either a smoker or a heavy second-hand smoker. Adjacent normal lung tissue was taken at least 2 cm away from the tumor margin, and two pathologists confirmed morphologically that the tissue was free of malignant cells. The study used multi-region TCR-beta sequencing of resected limited-stage small-cell lung cancers together with tumor-adjacent lung tissue to characterize T cell repertoire heterogeneity. Genomic DNA was extracted from FFPE tissue using the AllPrep DNA/RNA FFPE Kit (Qiagen). The immunoSEQ hsTCRB Kit, with multiplexed V- and J-gene primers, was used to amplify TCR-beta CDR3 regions from genomic DNA. Unique DNA barcodes were added in a second PCR, and the samples were pooled together with one negative control and one positive control. Sequencing of the pooled TCR-beta libraries was performed on an Illumina MiSeq using a 150-cycle paired-end protocol. Per the original workflow: Adaptive Biotechnologies processed the raw sequencing data and produced a report containing normalized, annotated TCR-beta repertoires. To compute T-cell density, TCR-beta templates were normalized to usable DNA, with usable DNA estimated through amplification of housekeeping genes. Richness was defined as the count of unique rearrangements, and clonality was defined as 1 minus Pielou's evenness. TCRdb provides this immuneACCESS table in a form limited to in-frame rearrangements. Some clones are lacking; in checked studies, under half of them reflect an unresolved V gene, and why the rest are absent is not known. For V, J and clone size, that table is used; D and trimming come from the DNA. The sample data list 2,000 to 2,500 clones, and 75% to 85% of these were observed just once. The ten largest clonotypes hold roughly 8.3% of the sample.

What the work shows at the level of the full study, not this receptor alone: Compared with adjacent lung tissue, tumors showed lower T-cell density, richness and clonality, although the density difference was not significant. All specimens consisted of formalin-fixed paraffin-embedded tissue, which is known to introduce sequencing artifacts. The study was limited by a small sample size because surgical resection is uncommon in small-cell lung cancer, and the findings require validation.

Including the terminal cysteine and phenylalanine, the CDR3 comprises 11 residues. CDR3 DNA is the only sequence kept; it has 33 bases, read in frame from the first base. The germline V gene (reference sequence) yields DFQATT for CDR1 and SNEGSKA for CDR2. The germline ends are 6 bases apart after V is trimmed by 5 bases and J by 3 bases. The specimen was normal tissue next to the tumor. This TCR came from a woman aged 55 to 70 with small cell lung cancer. The chain employs TRBV20-1 and TRBJ2-3; the D gene is not confidently resolved. The CDR3 region reads CSASLTDTQYF. The DNA is TGCAGTGCTTCCTTAACAGATACGCAGTATTTT.